The T cell receptor (beta chain) described here comes from a study of Ad26.COV2.S vaccination and SARS-CoV-2 variants. Study conclusions and caveats: Total responses of T cells may have been underestimated by the analyses of TCR breadth and depth. Those who received vaccine or placebo ended up with similar non-spike TCR breadth.

Repertoires were generated with immunoSEQ multiplex PCR, while TCRdb's copy carries only in-frame clones and drops some. The sample has around 400,000 clones, around nine tenths seen once. The treatment here: approximately 18 received Ad26.COV2.S at low or high dose, single or two shots; several received placebo; per-sample allocation not given. Day 63 after the first injection of vaccine or placebo was the sampling time. V was cut by 5 bases and J by 1 base, with 17 bases left in between. Germline values: CDR1 SEHNR, CDR2 FQNEAQ (reference sequence). The CDR3 covers 16 residues. Details on this clone: Its matching antigen is unknown.

The sequencing here drew on peripheral blood, taken in a trial of Ad26.COV2.S vaccine versus placebo. The receptor comes from a person between 18 and 60 years old who received the Ad26.COV2.S COVID-19 vaccine or a placebo. The chain employs TRBV7-9 and TRBJ1-1, with D perhaps matching TRBD1 (6 bases). In DNA, the CDR3 is TGTGCCAGCAGCCCCATAAGGGCAGGGGAGAACACTGAAGCTTTCTTT. Amino acids: CASSPIRAGENTEAFF.